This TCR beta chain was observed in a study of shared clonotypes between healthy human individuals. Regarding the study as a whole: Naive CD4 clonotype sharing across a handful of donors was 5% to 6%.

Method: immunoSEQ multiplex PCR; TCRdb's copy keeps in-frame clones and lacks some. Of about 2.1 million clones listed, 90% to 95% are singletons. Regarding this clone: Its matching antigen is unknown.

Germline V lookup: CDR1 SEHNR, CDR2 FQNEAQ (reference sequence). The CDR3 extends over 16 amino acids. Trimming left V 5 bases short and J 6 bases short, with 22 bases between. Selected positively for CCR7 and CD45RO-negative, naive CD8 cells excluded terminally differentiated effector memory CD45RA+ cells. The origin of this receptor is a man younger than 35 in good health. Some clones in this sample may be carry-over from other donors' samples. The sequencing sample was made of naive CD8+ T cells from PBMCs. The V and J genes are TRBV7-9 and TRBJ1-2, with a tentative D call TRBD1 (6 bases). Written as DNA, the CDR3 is TGTGCCAGCAGCCGACTTACTGACAGGAACAGGGATGGCTACACCTTC. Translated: CASSRLTDRNRDGYTF.